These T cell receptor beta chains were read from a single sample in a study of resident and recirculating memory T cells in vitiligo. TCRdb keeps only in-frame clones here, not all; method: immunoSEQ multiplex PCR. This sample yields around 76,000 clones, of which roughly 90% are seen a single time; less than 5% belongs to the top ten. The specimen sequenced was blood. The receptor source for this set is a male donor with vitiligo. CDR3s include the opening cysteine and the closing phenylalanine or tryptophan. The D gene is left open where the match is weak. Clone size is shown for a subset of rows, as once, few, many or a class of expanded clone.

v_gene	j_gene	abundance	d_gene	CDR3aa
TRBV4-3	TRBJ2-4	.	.	CASSQERERAKNIQYF
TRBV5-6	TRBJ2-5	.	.	CASSWGRGGQETQYF
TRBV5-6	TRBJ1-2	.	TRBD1	CASSLGTGDGYTF
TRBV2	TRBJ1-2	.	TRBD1	CASSVLPGTAAACAF
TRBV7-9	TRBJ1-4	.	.	CASSKRVDSYNEKLFF
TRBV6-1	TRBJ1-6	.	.	CASSPRTANSPLHF
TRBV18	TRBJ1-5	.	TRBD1	CASSPPGEGANQPQHF
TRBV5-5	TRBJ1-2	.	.	CASSLVIGGGDGYTF
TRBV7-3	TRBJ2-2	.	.	CASSLTGTGELFF
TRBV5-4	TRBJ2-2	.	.	CASSRQQGPNTGELFF
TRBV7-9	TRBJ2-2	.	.	CASSPSPIPSGELFF
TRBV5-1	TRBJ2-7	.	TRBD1	CASSPTGQGGEQYF
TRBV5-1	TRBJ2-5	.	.	CASSPQGWETQYF
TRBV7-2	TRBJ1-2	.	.	CASSLGRGPGYGYTF
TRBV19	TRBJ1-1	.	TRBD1	CASSIGDRGSEAFF
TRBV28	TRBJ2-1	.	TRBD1	CASSPLGQVPYNEQFF
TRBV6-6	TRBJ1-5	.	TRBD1	CASSRQGGNQPQHF
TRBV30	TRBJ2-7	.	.	CAWSVTGYEQYF
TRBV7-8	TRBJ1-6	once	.	CASSARGGDLLIPLHF
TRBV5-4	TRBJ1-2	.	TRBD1	CASSLWGRDRGGYTF
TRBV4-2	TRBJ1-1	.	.	CASSQGASGRFEAFF
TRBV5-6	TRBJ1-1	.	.	CASSSSGPSGAFF
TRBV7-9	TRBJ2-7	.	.	CASRPDSSYEQYF
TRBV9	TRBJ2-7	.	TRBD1	CASSITTGFLGEQYF
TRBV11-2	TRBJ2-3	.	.	CASSLDLVAPTDTQYF
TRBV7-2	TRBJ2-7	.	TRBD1	CASSSTGVRDEQYF
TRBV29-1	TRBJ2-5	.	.	CSVEGAGQGETQYF
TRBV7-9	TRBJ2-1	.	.	CASSPAAGGGGNEQFF
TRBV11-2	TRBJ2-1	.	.	CASSLEGSGFNNEQFF
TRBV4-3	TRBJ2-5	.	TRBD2	CASSQAGLAGGSSPETQYF
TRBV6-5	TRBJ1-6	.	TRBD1	CASSYSRGQGDSPLHF
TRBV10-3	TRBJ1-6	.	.	CAISESEGWSYNSPLHF
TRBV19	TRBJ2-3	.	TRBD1	CASRGQGEGTDTQYF
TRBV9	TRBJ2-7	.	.	CASSVQGSEQYF
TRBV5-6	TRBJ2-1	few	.	CASSLWMGPTTGDEQFF
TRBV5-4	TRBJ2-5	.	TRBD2	CASSLANRGVLKETQYF